This TCR beta chain stems from a study of blood T cell repertoires in COVID-19. As for the study in general: From the United States, Italy and Spain came samples of acute and convalescent COVID-19. Sample material is recorded as cDNA or gDNA derived from T cells, B-cell-depleted T cells, or PBMCs.

TCRdb keeps only in-frame clones here, not all; method: immunoSEQ multiplex PCR. The repertoire holds roughly 250,000 clones, over 75% seen once, with 8% to 9.5% in the top ten. The CDR3 extends over 16 amino acids. The V gene's germline CDR1 is MNHNY and CDR2 SVGAGI (reference sequence). With V trimmed by 5 bases and J by 4 bases, 12 bases remained unmatched. This TCR was recovered from a human donor in a cohort sampled during active COVID-19. This chain links TRBV6-6 with TRBJ2-5, with 8 positions matching TRBD1. The specimen sequenced was peripheral blood. CDR3 residues: CASSTTPQGAGETQYF. Written as DNA, the CDR3 is TGTGCCAGCAGTACGACCCCTCAGGGGGCGGGAGAGACCCAGTACTTC.